This T cell receptor beta chain was sequenced in a study of synovial regulatory T cells in juvenile arthritis. The repertoire was sequenced with immunoSEQ multiplex PCR; TCRdb's copy has only in-frame clones and lacks some. Its table lists around 10,000 clones. Study observations and caveats: Synovial Treg CDR3 sequences overlapped more with iaTregs than other circulating Tregs. Compared with other blood Treg cells, inflammation-associated Treg cells had reduced TCR diversity. Across patients, iaTreg TCR repertoires were mostly private, partly shared with synovial Teff and blood CPL.

The CDR3 consists of 13 residues. The DNA sequence is not available. Germline CDR1 SGHVS, CDR2 FNYEAQ. Regarding this clone: No antigen is known for it.

Donors were some 11 juvenile idiopathic arthritis patients with active disease, 3 polyarticular and 8 oligoarticular. J is TRBJ2-7 and V is TRBV7-6; the TCRdb D gene call, TRBD1, has no DNA to confirm it. Sequences were obtained from Treg cells from blood. Specified subset: remaining (HLA-DR-negative) circulating blood Treg cells. This receptor was identified in a donor younger than 30 with juvenile idiopathic arthritis. The CDR3 protein is CASSRDRGGEQYF.